The TCR beta chain described here comes from a study of T cell responses to AZD1222 COVID-19 vaccine. Findings and caveats of the study: Among the donors, most were white British and more were female, and clonal diversity was possibly underestimated.

Germline CDR1 SEHNR, CDR2 FQNEAQ (reference sequence). V gave up 1 base and J gave up 2 bases; unmatched junction bases: 16. This CDR3 comprises 19 residues. Points on this clone: Its antigen is as yet unknown.

Sequenced by immunoSEQ multiplex PCR; TCRdb stores in-frame clones only, minus some. Counted here are about 94,000 clones, around 84% occurring once; the ten biggest clones make up more than 4%. Sequences were derived from peripheral blood, sampled 28 days after the second AZD1222 dose. J is TRBJ2-7 and V is TRBV7-9; 8 nucleotides line up with TRBD2. This TCR was recovered from an adult who received the AZD1222 COVID-19 vaccine. The CDR3 protein is CASSLELGRASEGAYEQYF. CDR3 in DNA: TGTGCCAGCAGCTTAGAGCTCGGGAGGGCCTCGGAGGGGGCCTACGAGCAGTACTTC.